One and the same sample provided the 21 T cell receptor beta chains below, sequenced in a study of T cells in Graves' hyperthyroidism and ophthalmopathy. TCR beta CDR3 sequences were amplified from RNA transcripts. The TCR CDR3 first-round RT-PCR relied on the HTBI primer set. One entry per CDR3 protein results from TCRdb running MiXCR on the multiplex PCR reads. Of around 210,000 distinct CDR3 sequences listed, 17% were seen once; the top ten hold around 48%. Material: blood. The receptors were sampled from a woman aged 50 to 60 with Graves' hyperthyroidism.

This clonotype was seen ten or more times. The chain employs TRBV27 and TRBJ1-1; D perhaps matches TRBD1 (5 bases). The ends were cut back, 2 bases at V and 5 bases at J, with 15 bases in the middle. Germline values: CDR1 MNHEY, CDR2 SMNVEV (reference sequence). The CDR3 is 15 residues long. The CDR3 coding sequence is TGTGCCAGCAGTTTAAAGGGGACTCTGGGGACTGAAGCTTTCTTT. Translated: CASSLKGTLGTEAFF.

This clonotype was counted many times. The chain combines TRBV7-9 with TRBJ2-1, with 11 bases aligning to TRBD2. CDR1 is SEHNR, CDR2 FQNEAQ, per germline (reference sequence). The V and J ends lost 4 bases and 9 bases, in that order; junction bases with no gene match: 8. The CDR3 is made up of 15 amino acids. The CDR3 is CASSSTTSGRIEQFF. In DNA form, the CDR3 reads TGTGCCAGCAGCTCGACAACTAGCGGGAGAATTGAGCAGTTCTTC.

This clonotype was detected only a few times. For the CDR3, the DNA is TGCGCCAGCAGCCAAGTTCCGGGCCACAATGAGCAGTTCTTC. It encodes CASSQVPGHNEQFF. The chain has TRBV4-1 and TRBJ2-1; D gene ambiguous. V dropped 1 base and J dropped 5 bases, with 9 bases sitting between them. The germline gives CDR1 MGHRA, CDR2 YSYEKL. This CDR3 has 14 residues.

At least ten counts were recorded for this clonotype. This chain uses TRBV5-1 with TRBJ1-2, with D hard to call. In germline, CDR1 is SGHRS, CDR2 YFSETQ. With 0 bases removed from V and 5 bases from J, the gap between germline ends came to 14 bases. This CDR3 has 15 amino acids. DNA for the CDR3: TGCGCCAGCAGCTTGGAGGGATTCTACGAATATGGCTACACCTTC. Its protein is CASSLEGFYEYGYTF. The full variable domain, rest sourced from reference TRBV5-1 and TRBJ1-2, is KAGVTQTPRYLIKTRGQQVTLSCSPISGHRSVSWYQQTPGQGLQFLFEYFSETQRNKGNFPGRFSGRQFSNSRSEMNVSTLELGDSALYLCASSLEGFYEYGYTFGSGTRLTVV.

This clonotype was seen more than once but under ten times. This rearrangement joins TRBV5-1 to TRBJ1-1, with 7 bases fitting TRBD1. The J segment lost 0 bases and the V segment lost 0 bases, leaving 11 bases of the junction unmatched. Per germline, CDR1 SGHRS and CDR2 YFSETQ. The CDR3 spans 18 residues. The DNA of the CDR3 is TGCGCCAGCAGCTTGGTACCGAAATCAGGGGGGATGAACACTGAAGCTTTCTTT. It yields the protein CASSLVPKSGGMNTEAFF.

V and J are TRBV7-2 and TRBJ2-7, with 15 nucleotides matching TRBD2. The CDR3 runs 15 residues. J gave up 6 bases and V 5 bases, and 5 bases lay outside the gene matches. Looked up from germline, CDR1 is SGHTA and CDR2 is FQGNSA. The CDR3 here is CASSPGLAGGGEQYF. The CDR3 nucleotides read TGTGCCAGCAGCCCGGGACTAGCGGGAGGTGGCGAGCAGTACTTC.

This clonotype was seen at least ten times. DNA of the CDR3: TGTGCCAGCAGTTTACGCCGGGGGGTTGGTCAGCCCCAGCATTTT. It specifies CASSLRRGVGQPQHF. The rearrangement joins TRBV28 to TRBJ1-5, with D perhaps TRBD1 (5 bases). Germline V gives CDR1 MDHEN, CDR2 SYDVKM. Trimming shortened V by 2 bases and J by 6 bases, and 14 bases separated the two germline ends. The CDR3 extends over 15 amino acids.

This clonotype was recorded many times. This rearrangement joins TRBV11-2 to TRBJ2-1; TRBD2 agrees at 7 bases. CDR1 and CDR2 from the germline V gene are SGHAT and FQNNGV. With 5 bases clipped from V and 7 bases from J, the junction kept 2 bases outside the gene matches. The CDR3 length is 12 residues. The chain's CDR3 is CASSRGGNEQFF. The CDR3 region has the DNA TGTGCCAGCAGCCGGGGAGGGAATGAGCAGTTCTTC.

This clonotype was recorded many times. J is TRBJ2-2 and V is TRBV6-1; D remains unclear. This CDR3 region has 15 residues. Trimming took off 1 base at V and 4 bases at J, with 10 bases between the two ends. In germline, CDR1 is MNHNS, CDR2 SASEGT. Here the CDR3 reads CASSEVSPGTGELFF. The DNA for the CDR3 is TGTGCCAGCAGTGAAGTTAGTCCGGGCACCGGGGAGCTGTTTTTT.

The table lists this clonotype with a few counts. V and J are TRBV7-9 and TRBJ1-5, with unresolved D. V lost 3 bases and J lost 0, with 9 bases in between. The CDR3 contains 15 residues. CDR1 SEHNR and CDR2 FQNEAQ come from the germline V gene (reference sequence). The CDR3 DNA reads as TGTGCCAGCAGCTTTGGACCGGGTAGCAATCAGCCCCAGCATTTT. This gives the protein CASSFGPGSNQPQHF.

This clonotype appeared a few times. This rearrangement joins TRBV7-2 to TRBJ1-4; TRBD1 matches 9 bases. The V gene end was trimmed by 1 base and the J gene end by 5 bases; junction bases not matched to a gene: 2. This CDR3 contains 15 residues. CDR1 and CDR2 (germline): SGHTA, FQGNSA. The CDR3 DNA is TGTGCCAGCAGCTTAGACGGGACAGGGAATGAAAAACTGTTTTTT. It specifies CASSLDGTGNEKLFF. Combining the CDR3 with reference TRBV7-2 and TRBJ1-4 gives the whole variable domain GAGVSQSPSNKVTEKGKDVELRCDPISGHTALYWYRQSLGQGLEFLIYFQGNSAPDKSGLPSDRFSAERTGGSVSTLTIQRTQQEDSAVYLCASSLDGTGNEKLFFGSGTQLSVL.

This clonotype was seen many times. This rearrangement joins TRBV7-2 to TRBJ2-5; D is undetermined. Germline V CDR1 and CDR2: SGHTA, FQGNSA. V lost 4 bases to trimming and J lost 2 bases, with 11 bases between them. CDR3 size: 14 residues. The CDR3 DNA sequence: TGTGCCAGCAGCTGGGGTCTTTGGCAAGAGACCCAGTACTTC. Its translation: CASSWGLWQETQYF.

V gene TRBV9 combines with J gene TRBJ2-3; no definite D call. Germline assignment: CDR1 SGDLS and CDR2 YYNGEE. This CDR3 spans 14 amino acids. V shed 4 bases and J shed 5 bases, with 14 bases lying between them. The CDR3 sequence is CASSSDNEQDTQYF. The CDR3 DNA reads as TGTGCCAGCAGCTCTGACAATGAACAAGATACGCAGTATTTT.

Of note for this clonotype: Just one base apart from a much larger clone, this may be a read error. The chain carries TRBV12-3 or TRBV12-4 and TRBJ1-1; possible D gene TRBD1, 5 bases. This CDR3 contains 14 residues. The CDR3 is CASSLAGVNTGAFF. As DNA, the CDR3 is TGTGCCAGCAGTTTAGCAGGGGTCAACACTGGAGCTTTCTTT.

A few counts support this clonotype. The chain employs TRBV28 and TRBJ2-7; 8 positions agree with TRBD2. Germline V gene sequence: CDR1 MDHEN, CDR2 SYDVKM. Trimming cost V 8 bases and J 0 bases; bases outside gene matches: 6. The CDR3 sequence is 14 residues long. The CDR3 is CASHTSGYSYEQYF. Here the CDR3 DNA reads TGTGCCAGCCACACTAGCGGATACTCCTACGAGCAGTACTTC.

This clonotype was picked up many times. This sequence joins TRBV28 and TRBJ1-5; perhaps TRBD1 as D (5 bases). V shed 0 bases and J shed 6 bases, with 18 bases lying between them. Germline CDR1 is MDHEN and CDR2 is SYDVKM. The CDR3 runs 17 residues. CDR3 DNA: TGTGCCAGCAGTTTATGGGTCGGGACCTCGGGGGGTCAGCCCCAGCATTTT. It is translated as CASSLWVGTSGGQPQHF.

This clonotype was picked up many times. The chain joins TRBV20-1 to TRBJ2-1; TRBD2 aligns across 9 bases. Losses at the gene ends were 4 bases for V and 4 bases for J; bases not matched to a gene: 5. This CDR3 contains 14 residues. CDR1 is DFQATT and CDR2 is SNEGSKA in the germline V gene (reference sequence). The CDR3 protein is CSANSGRGYNEQFF. DNA of the CDR3: TGCAGTGCTAATAGCGGGAGAGGGTACAATGAGCAGTTCTTC.

J is TRBJ2-5 and V is TRBV6-1; no firm D call. This CDR3 is 15 amino acids long. The ends were cut back, 5 bases at V and 2 bases at J, with 15 bases in the middle. CDR1 MNHNS and CDR2 SASEGT come from the germline V gene. CDR3 sequence reads: CASSSPGSAQETQYF. The CDR3 DNA reads as TGTGCCAGCAGTTCCCCGGGCAGCGCACAAGAGACCCAGTACTTC.

The chain combines TRBV5-1 with TRBJ1-1; D gene ambiguous. V was clipped by 0 bases and J by 2 bases, with 5 bases between them. CDR1 and CDR2 from the germline V gene are SGHRS and YFSETQ. The CDR3 loop spans 13 amino acids. The CDR3 DNA sequence: TGCGCCAGCAGCTTGGCAACTAACACTGAAGCTTTCTTT. It yields the protein CASSLATNTEAFF.

Details on this clonotype: A read error is possible here, since a much larger clone lies one base away. The chain employs TRBV6-5 and TRBJ1-1; TRBD1 might be the D (6 bases). Trimming took 0 bases from V and 8 from J, leaving 22 bases between them. Germline lookup yields CDR1 MNHEY and CDR2 SVGAGI. This CDR3 comprises 17 residues. In DNA form, the CDR3 reads TGTGCCAGCAGTTACTCCAACAGGGTCGTCCTGAGGTGGGAAGCTTTCTTT. Its protein product is CASSYSNRVVLRWEAFF.

This clonotype has ten or more counts. The chain links TRBV5-1 to TRBJ1-1, with 8 bases matching TRBD1. CDR3 length equals 14 residues. Germline V gene data show CDR1 as SGHRS and CDR2 as YFSETQ. With 5 bases clipped from V and 5 bases from J, the junction kept 8 bases outside the gene matches. The CDR3 nucleotides are TGCGCCAGCAGACCCGGACAGGGAGCGACTGAAGCTTTCTTT. Translated: CASRPGQGATEAFF.